One and the same sample provided the 4 T cell receptor beta chains below, sequenced in a study of blood T cell repertoires in COVID-19. Clones were sequenced by immunoSEQ multiplex PCR, and TCRdb holds only the in-frame ones, with some missing. The sample lists 30,000 to 40,000 clones, 70% to 90% occurring once. Sequenced sample: peripheral blood. These TCRs come from a human donor in a cohort sampled during active COVID-19.

The V call is TRBV11-2, the J call TRBJ1-2, with TRBD1 as a possible D gene (6 bases). Trimming removed 2 bases at V and 4 bases at J, with 23 bases between. The CDR3 covers 18 residues. Germline V gives CDR1 SGHAT, CDR2 FQNNGV. In DNA form, the CDR3 reads TGTGCCAGCAGCTTAAGGCAGGGGTTCCTATCGTTGCCCTATGGCTACACCTTC. This sequence encodes CASSLRQGFLSLPYGYTF.

This clone was counted a single time. The rearrangement links TRBV3-1 (or the pseudogene TRBV3-2) to TRBJ2-5; D possibly corresponds to TRBD1 (6 bases). Germline CDR1 is LGHDT and CDR2 is YNNKEL (reference sequence). This CDR3 has 12 residues. V shed 7 bases and J shed 5 bases, with 11 bases lying between them. The CDR3 protein is CASMGAWETQYF. In nucleotides, the CDR3 is TGTGCCAGCATGGGGGCCTGGGAGACCCAGTACTTC.

The chain is built from TRBV5-1 and TRBJ2-3, with a weak D call TRBD2 (5 bases). Deletions cut 1 base from V and 0 bases from J, with 9 bases between. This CDR3 spans 15 amino acids. Germline CDR1 and CDR2: SGHRS and YFSETQ. The CDR3 spells CASSLIPGSTDTQYF. As DNA, the CDR3 is TGCGCCAGCAGCTTGATTCCGGGGAGCACAGATACGCAGTATTTT.

The genes are TRBV7-9 and TRBJ2-1, with TRBD2 matching 8 bases. The CDR3 loop spans 15 amino acids. J lost 6 bases, V lost 6 bases, and 10 bases had no gene match. Per germline, CDR1 SEHNR and CDR2 FQNEAQ (reference sequence). The CDR3 DNA is TGTGCCAGCAGGCCGGGACTAGGAGGGCTCAATGAGCAGTTCTTC. It specifies CASRPGLGGLNEQFF.